The TCR beta chain described here comes from a study of shared clonotypes between healthy human individuals. Background on the study: The donor group consisted of two women and a few men, aged 18 to 49.

As concerns this clone: What it binds is unknown.

Replicate PCRs run on unsorted PBMC used roughly 0.3 ug DNA, which was about 30,000 T cell genomes. The repertoire was sequenced with immunoSEQ multiplex PCR; TCRdb's copy has only in-frame clones and lacks some. In the table there are under 600,000 clones, around 80% of which are singletons. There are 13 residues in the CDR3. CDR1 and CDR2 (germline): SGDLS, YYNGEE. Deletions cut 0 bases from V and 4 bases from J, with 5 bases between. Notes on the study in general: Apart from blood, nothing was sampled; tissue repertoires likely differ.

The sample comprised PBMCs. The rearrangement links TRBV9 to TRBJ1-3, with no clear D. This TCR derives from a woman in her forties in good health. Some clones in this sample may be carry-over from other donors' samples. The CDR3 is CASSVAGGNTIYF. In DNA, the CDR3 is TGTGCCAGCAGCGTAGCGGGAGGAAACACCATATATTTT. The full variable domain, completed using reference TRBV9 and TRBJ1-3, is DSGVTQTPKHLITATGQRVTLRCSPRSGDLSVYWYQQSLDQGLQFLIQYYNGEERAKGNILERFSAQQFPDLHSELNLSSLELGDSALYFCASSVAGGNTIYFGEGSWLTVV.